This TCR beta chain was captured by sequencing in a study of spatial heterogeneity in lung cancer. Germline V lookup: CDR1 MDHEN, CDR2 SYDVKM. V lost 4 bases to trimming and J lost 9 bases, with 28 bases between them. The CDR3 loop spans 18 amino acids. This clonotype was recorded many times. Sample time point: sample taken at primary tumor resection. Whole RNA obtained from tumor, nontumor lung or frozen PBMC underwent sequencing without sorting. TCRdb itself ran the 5' RACE reads through MiXCR, one entry per CDR3 protein. The table lists about 44,000 distinct CDR3 sequences, roughly an eighth of them singletons, with 56% in the top ten.

The chain joins TRBV28 to TRBJ1-5; a weak D match, TRBD1 (5 bases). Specimen: PBMCs, collected at surgery. This clonotype was obtained from a male donor with early-stage non-small cell lung cancer. This chain's CDR3 is CASSSNPSGTLNDWPQHF. The CDR3 coding sequence is TGTGCCAGCAGTTCGAATCCTTCCGGGACGCTGAACGATTGGCCCCAGCATTTT.